This T cell receptor beta chain was observed in a study of blood T cell repertoires in COVID-19. Study-wide background: Researchers got acute and convalescent COVID-19 samples from the United States, Italy and Spain. Sample material is recorded as cDNA or gDNA derived from T cells, B-cell-depleted T cells, or PBMCs.

Per the original methods: Amplified reference gene primers provided the basis for estimating nucleated cell counts. Clones were sequenced by immunoSEQ multiplex PCR, and TCRdb holds only the in-frame ones, with some missing. The V and J calls and clone size are taken from that table; D and trimming were inferred from the DNA. Among around 200,000 clones listed, about four fifths were seen once. The germline V and J ends were trimmed by 5 bases and 7 bases, with 6 bases remaining between them. This CDR3 has 10 amino acids. Germline CDR1 DFQATT, CDR2 SNEGSKA (reference sequence). This receptor was identified in a human donor with acute or convalescent COVID-19. The donor label of this sample is uncertain. Sequencing input: peripheral blood. This chain links TRBV20-1 with TRBJ2-1; no reliable D call. The CDR3 sequence: CSAGRNEQFF. The CDR3 DNA reads TGCAGTGCTGGGCGAAATGAGCAGTTCTTC.